Below, 2 T cell receptor beta chains from the same sample are listed, as sequenced in a study of shared clonotypes between healthy human individuals. Sequenced by immunoSEQ multiplex PCR; TCRdb stores in-frame clones only, minus some. Counted here are some 2,100,000 clones, almost 96% occurring once; the ten biggest clones make up less than 0.15%. Source material: naive CD4+ T cells sorted from blood. As for subset: CD45RA+ positively selected. All receptors derive from a man between 18 and 35 years old in good health.

This clone was recorded once. V gene TRBV6-5 combines with J gene TRBJ2-2; no clear D. Germline loops: CDR1 MNHEY, CDR2 SVGAGI. V was clipped by 4 bases and J by 8 bases, with 11 bases between them. This CDR3 is built from 13 residues. The CDR3 bases are TGTGCCAGCAGTTTACTCCTACCAGGGGAGCTGTTTTTT. It encodes CASSLLLPGELFF.

This chain joins TRBV5-4 and TRBJ2-7; 9 nucleotides match TRBD1. From germline, CDR1 is SGHNT and CDR2 YYREEE (reference sequence). This CDR3 has 14 amino acids. J gave up 5 bases and V 4 bases, and 7 bases lay outside the gene matches. The CDR3 protein is CASSRTGGVNEQYF. The CDR3 DNA reads TGTGCCAGCAGCCGAACAGGGGGCGTCAACGAGCAGTACTTC.